This T cell receptor (beta chain) comes out of a study of T-cell memory formation after mild COVID-19. The CDR3 contains 14 residues. Germline CDR1 is SGHTA and CDR2 is FQGNSA. J lost 4 bases, V lost 5 bases, and 7 bases had no gene match. TCRdb ran MiXCR on the 5' RACE reads and lists one entry per CDR3 protein. Found here are 200,000 to 300,000 distinct CDR3 sequences, over 15% of them singletons; the top ten hold roughly 21%. The clonotype originates from a man between 18 and 29 years old who had mild COVID-19 (a few samples of this study predate the infection). Cell type and time point are not known. The chain links TRBV7-2 to TRBJ1-2, with 7 positions matching TRBD1. Specimen: PBMCs or a T cell subset sorted from them (not recorded which). CDR3 residues: CASSKTQGGYGYTF. For the CDR3, the DNA is TGTGCCAGCAGCAAGACTCAGGGGGGCTATGGCTACACCTTC.